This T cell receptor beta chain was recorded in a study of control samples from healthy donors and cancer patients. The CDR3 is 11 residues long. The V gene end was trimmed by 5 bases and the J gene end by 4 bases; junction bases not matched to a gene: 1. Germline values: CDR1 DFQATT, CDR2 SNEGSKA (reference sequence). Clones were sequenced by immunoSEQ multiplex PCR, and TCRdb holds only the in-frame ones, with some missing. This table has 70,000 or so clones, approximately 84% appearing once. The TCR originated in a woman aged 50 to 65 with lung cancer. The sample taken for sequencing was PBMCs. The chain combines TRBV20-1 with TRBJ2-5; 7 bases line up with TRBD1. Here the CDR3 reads CSAYRGETQYF. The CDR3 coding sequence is TGCAGTGCTTACAGGGGAGAGACCCAGTACTTC.